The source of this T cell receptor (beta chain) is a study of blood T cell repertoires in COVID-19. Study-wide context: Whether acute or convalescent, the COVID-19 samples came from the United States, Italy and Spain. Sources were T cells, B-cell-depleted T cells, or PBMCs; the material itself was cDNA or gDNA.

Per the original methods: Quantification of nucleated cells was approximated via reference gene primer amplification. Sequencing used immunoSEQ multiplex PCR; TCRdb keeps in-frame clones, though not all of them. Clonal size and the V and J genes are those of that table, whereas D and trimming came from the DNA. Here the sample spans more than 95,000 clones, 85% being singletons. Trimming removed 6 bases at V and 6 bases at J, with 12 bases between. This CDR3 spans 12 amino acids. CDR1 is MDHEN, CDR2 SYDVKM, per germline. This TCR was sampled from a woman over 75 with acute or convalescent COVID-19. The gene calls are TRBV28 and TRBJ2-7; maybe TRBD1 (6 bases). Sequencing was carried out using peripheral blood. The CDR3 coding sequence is TGTGCCAGCAGCCCGACAGGACGCGAGCAGTACGTC. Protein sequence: CASSPTGREQYV.